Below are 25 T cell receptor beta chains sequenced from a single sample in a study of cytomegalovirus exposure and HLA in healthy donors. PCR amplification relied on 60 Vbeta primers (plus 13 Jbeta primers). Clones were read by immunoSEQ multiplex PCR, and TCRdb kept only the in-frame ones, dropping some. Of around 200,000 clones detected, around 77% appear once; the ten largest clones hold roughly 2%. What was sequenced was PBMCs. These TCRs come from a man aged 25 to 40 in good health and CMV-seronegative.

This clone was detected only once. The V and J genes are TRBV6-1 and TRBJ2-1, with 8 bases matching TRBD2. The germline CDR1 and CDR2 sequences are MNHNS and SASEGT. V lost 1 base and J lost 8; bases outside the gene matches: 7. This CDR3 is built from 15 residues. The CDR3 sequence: CASSEDDRGGYEQFF. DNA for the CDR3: TGTGCCAGCAGTGAAGACGACCGGGGGGGCTATGAGCAGTTCTTC.

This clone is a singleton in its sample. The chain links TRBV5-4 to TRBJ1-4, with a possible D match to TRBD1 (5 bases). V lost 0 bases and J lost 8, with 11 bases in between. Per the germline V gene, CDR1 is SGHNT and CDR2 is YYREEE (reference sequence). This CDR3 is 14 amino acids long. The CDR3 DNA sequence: TGTGCCAGCAGCTTGGGACAGAAGGAGGAAAAACTGTTTTTT. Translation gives CASSLGQKEEKLFF.

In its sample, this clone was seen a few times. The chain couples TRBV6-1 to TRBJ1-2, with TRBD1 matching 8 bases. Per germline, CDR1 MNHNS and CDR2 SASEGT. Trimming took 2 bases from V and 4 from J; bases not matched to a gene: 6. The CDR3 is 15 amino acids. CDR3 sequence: CASSEMDRVFYGYTF. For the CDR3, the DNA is TGTGCCAGCAGTGAAATGGACAGGGTTTTCTATGGCTACACCTTC.

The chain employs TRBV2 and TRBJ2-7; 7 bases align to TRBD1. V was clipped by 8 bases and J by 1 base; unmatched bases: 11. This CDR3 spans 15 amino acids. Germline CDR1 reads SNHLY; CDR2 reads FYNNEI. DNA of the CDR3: TGTGCCAGCGAGCCTCCGGGACAGCCGTCCTACGAGCAGTACTTC. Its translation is CASEPPGQPSYEQYF.

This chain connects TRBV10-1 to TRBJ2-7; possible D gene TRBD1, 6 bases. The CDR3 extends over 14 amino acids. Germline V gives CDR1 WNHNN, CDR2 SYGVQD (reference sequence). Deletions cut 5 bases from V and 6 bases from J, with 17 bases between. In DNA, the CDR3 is TGCGCCAGCAGTCCGACAGGCGCCGGCTCCGAGCAGTACTTC. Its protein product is CASSPTGAGSEQYF.

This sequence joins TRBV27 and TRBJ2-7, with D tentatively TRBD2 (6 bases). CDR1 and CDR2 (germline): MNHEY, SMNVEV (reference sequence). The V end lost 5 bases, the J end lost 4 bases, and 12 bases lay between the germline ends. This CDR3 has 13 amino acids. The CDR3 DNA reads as TGTGCCAGCAGTACCTGGGCGGGGTACGAGCAGTACTTC. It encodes CASSTWAGYEQYF.

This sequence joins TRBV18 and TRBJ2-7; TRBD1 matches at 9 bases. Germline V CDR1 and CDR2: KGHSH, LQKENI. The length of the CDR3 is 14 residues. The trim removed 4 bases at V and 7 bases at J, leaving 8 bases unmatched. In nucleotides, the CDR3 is TGTGCCAGCTCACTCACAGGACAGGGGCTGGAGCAGTACTTC. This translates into CASSLTGQGLEQYF. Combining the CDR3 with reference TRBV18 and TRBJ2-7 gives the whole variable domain NAGVMQNPRHLVRRRGQEARLRCSPMKGHSHVYWYRQLPEEGLKFMVYLQKENIIDESGMPKERFSAEFPKEGPSILRIQQVVRGDSAAYFCASSLTGQGLEQYFGPGTRLTVT.

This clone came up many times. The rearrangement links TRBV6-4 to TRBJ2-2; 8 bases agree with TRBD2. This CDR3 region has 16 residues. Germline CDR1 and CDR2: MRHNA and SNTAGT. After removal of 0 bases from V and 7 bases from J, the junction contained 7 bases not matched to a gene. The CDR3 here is CASSDSNGRDVGELFF. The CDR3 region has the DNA TGTGCCAGCAGTGACTCGAACGGGAGGGACGTCGGGGAGCTGTTTTTT.

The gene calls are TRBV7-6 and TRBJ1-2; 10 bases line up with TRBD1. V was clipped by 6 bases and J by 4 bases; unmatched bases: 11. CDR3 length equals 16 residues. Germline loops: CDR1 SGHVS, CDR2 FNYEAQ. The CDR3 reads CASSETGTGDIYGYTF. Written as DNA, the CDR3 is TGTGCCAGCAGTGAGACCGGGACAGGGGATATCTATGGCTACACCTTC.

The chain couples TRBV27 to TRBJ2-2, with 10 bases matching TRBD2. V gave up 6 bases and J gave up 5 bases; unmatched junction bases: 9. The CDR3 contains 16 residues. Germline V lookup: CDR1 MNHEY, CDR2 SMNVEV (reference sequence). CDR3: CASRGRAGGWTGELFF. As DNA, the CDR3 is TGTGCCAGCAGGGGAAGAGCGGGAGGGTGGACCGGGGAGCTGTTTTTT.

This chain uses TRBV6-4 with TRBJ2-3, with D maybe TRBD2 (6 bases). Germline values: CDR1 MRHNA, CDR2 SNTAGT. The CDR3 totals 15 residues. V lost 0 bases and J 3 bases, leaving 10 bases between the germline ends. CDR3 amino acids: CASSDSAGSTDTQYF. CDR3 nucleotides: TGTGCCAGCAGTGACTCTGCGGGAAGTACAGATACGCAGTATTTT.

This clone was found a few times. CDR3 residues: CASSSPHRLLGGAFF. In nucleotides, the CDR3 is TGTGCCAGCAGTTCTCCACATAGACTCTTAGGAGGAGCTTTCTTT. The genes are TRBV28 and TRBJ1-1; no reliable D call. This CDR3 is 15 amino acids long. V lost 4 bases and J 10 bases, leaving 22 bases between the germline ends. Germline V gene data show CDR1 as MDHEN and CDR2 as SYDVKM.

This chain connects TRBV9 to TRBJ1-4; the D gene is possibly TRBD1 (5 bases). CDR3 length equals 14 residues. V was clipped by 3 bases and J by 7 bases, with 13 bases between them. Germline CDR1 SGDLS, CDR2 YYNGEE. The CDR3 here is CASSGGRASEKLFF. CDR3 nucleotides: TGTGCCAGCAGCGGGGGGAGGGCAAGTGAAAAACTGTTTTTT.

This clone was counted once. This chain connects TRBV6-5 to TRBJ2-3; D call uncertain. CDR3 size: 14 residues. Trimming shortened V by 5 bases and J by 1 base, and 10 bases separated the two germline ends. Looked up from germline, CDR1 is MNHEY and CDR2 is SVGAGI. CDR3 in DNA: TGTGCCAGCAGTACCTATGAGGGCACAGATACGCAGTATTTT. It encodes CASSTYEGTDTQYF.

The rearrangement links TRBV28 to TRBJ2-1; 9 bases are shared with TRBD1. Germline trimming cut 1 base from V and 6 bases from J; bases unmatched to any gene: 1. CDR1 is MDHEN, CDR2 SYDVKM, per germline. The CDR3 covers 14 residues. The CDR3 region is CASSLLTGGNEQFF. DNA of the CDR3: TGTGCCAGCAGTTTATTGACAGGGGGCAATGAGCAGTTCTTC.

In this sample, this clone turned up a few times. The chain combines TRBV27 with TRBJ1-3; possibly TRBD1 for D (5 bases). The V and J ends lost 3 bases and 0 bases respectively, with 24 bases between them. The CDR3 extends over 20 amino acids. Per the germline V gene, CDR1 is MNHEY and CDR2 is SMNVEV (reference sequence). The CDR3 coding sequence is TGTGCCAGCAGTTTCGGCCCGGTCGGCCAGGGTTCTCACTCTGGAAACACCATATATTTT. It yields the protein CASSFGPVGQGSHSGNTIYF.

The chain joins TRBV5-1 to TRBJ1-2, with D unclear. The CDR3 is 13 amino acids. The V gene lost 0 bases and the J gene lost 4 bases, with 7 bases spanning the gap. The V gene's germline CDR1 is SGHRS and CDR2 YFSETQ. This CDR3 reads CASSLDGSYGYTF. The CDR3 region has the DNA TGCGCCAGCAGCTTGGATGGGAGCTATGGCTACACCTTC.

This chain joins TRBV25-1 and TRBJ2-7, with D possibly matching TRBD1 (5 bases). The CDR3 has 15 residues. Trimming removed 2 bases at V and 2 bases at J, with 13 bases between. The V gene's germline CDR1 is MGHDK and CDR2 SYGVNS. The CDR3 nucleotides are TGTGCCAGCAGTGAAGGGCAGGGCTTAGCCTACGAGCAGTACTTC. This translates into CASSEGQGLAYEQYF.

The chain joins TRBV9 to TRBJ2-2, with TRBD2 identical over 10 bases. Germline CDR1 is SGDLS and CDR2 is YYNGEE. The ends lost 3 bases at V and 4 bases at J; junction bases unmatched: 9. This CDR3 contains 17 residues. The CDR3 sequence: CASSARFRTSGTGELFF. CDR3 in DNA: TGTGCCAGCAGCGCAAGATTTCGGACTAGCGGCACCGGGGAGCTGTTTTTT.

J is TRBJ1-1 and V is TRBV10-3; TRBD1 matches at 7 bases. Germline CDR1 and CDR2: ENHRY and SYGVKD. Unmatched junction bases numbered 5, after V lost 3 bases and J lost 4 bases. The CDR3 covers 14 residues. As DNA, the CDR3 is TGTGCCATCAGTGAAGAAGGGGACAGCACTGAAGCTTTCTTT. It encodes CAISEEGDSTEAFF.

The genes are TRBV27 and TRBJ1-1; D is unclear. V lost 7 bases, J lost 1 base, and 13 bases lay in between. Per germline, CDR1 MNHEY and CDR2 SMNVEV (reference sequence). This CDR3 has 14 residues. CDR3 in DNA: TGTGCCAGCATTGGAGGCGGCGAGAACACTGAAGCTTTCTTT. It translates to CASIGGGENTEAFF.

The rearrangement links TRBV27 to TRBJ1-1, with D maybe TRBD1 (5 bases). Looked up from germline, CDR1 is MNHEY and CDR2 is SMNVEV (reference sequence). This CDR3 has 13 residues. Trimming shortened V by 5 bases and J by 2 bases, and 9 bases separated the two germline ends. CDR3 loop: CASSVGANTEAFF. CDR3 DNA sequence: TGTGCCAGCAGTGTAGGGGCTAACACTGAAGCTTTCTTT.

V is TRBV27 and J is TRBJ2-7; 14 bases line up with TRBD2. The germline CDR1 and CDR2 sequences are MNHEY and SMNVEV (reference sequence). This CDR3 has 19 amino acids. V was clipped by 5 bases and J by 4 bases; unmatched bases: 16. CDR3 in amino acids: CASSPRSSGTSGRVYEQYF. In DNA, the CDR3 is TGTGCCAGCAGTCCCCGCTCCTCCGGGACTAGCGGGAGAGTGTACGAGCAGTACTTC.

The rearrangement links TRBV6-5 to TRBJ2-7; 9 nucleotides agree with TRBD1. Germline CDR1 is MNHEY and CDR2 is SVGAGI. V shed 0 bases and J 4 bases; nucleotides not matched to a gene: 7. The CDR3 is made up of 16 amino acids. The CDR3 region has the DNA TGTGCCAGCAGTTACTCGTTGGGGACAGGGTATTACGAGCAGTACTTC. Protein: CASSYSLGTGYYEQYF.

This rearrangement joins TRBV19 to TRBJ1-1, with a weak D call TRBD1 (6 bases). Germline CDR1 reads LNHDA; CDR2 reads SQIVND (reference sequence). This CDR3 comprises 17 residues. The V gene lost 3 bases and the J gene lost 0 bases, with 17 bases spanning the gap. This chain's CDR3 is CASSIFSGGSMNTEAFF. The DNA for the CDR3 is TGTGCCAGTAGTATTTTTAGTGGGGGCTCCATGAACACTGAAGCTTTCTTT.